These 9 T cell receptor beta chains came from one sample sequenced in a study of molecular identifiers for immune sequencing clone quantification. TCRdb re-called the PCR reads with MiXCR, one entry per CDR3 protein. Here the sample spans about 510,000 distinct CDR3 sequences, 20% to 25% being singletons. Sequencing was done on a sample of naive CD8+ T cells from blood, with Jurkat cell RNA spiked in. The subset here: FACS-sorted CD8+CD4-CCR7+CD45RA+ naive T cells. The receptors shown here come from a human donor in good health. Some libraries in this study had Jurkat cell RNA spiked in.

This clonotype occurred once. The chain uses TRBV19 and TRBJ2-7; TRBD1 agrees at 7 bases. CDR1 and CDR2 from the germline V gene are LNHDA and SQIVND (reference sequence). V was clipped by 5 bases and J by 3 bases; unmatched bases: 7. The CDR3 contains 14 residues. DNA of the CDR3: TGTGCCAGTAGTGAGCCGGGACAGTTCTACGAGCAGTACTTC. It specifies CASSEPGQFYEQYF.

This clonotype has more than one count but fewer than ten. The J gene is TRBJ2-7, the V gene TRBV6-2 or TRBV6-3; D gene uncertain. Germline CDR1 MNHEY, CDR2 SVGEGT. This CDR3 comprises 13 residues. Trimming removed 0 bases at V and 2 bases at J, with 5 bases between. This CDR3 is CASSYSPTYEQYF. The CDR3 nucleotides are TGTGCCAGCAGTTACTCACCCACCTACGAGCAGTACTTC.

A single count supports this clonotype. DNA of the CDR3: TGCGCCAGCAGCGGGGAGGGACTAGCGGGAGAGACCCAGTACTTC. This codes for CASSGEGLAGETQYF. The chain uses TRBV5-1 and TRBJ2-5, with TRBD2 matching 12 bases. The germline gives CDR1 SGHRS, CDR2 YFSETQ. There are 15 residues in the CDR3. Trimming cost V 4 bases and J 4 bases; bases outside gene matches: 5.

The V call is TRBV19, the J call TRBJ1-5; D may be TRBD1 (6 bases). The CDR3 consists of 17 residues. Germline-derived CDR1 and CDR2 are LNHDA and SQIVND (reference sequence). The V end was cut by 4 bases, the J end by 3 bases, with 19 bases between. The CDR3 bases are TGTGCCAGTAGTACCAGTTTCCGGGACACTTACAATCAGCCCCAGCATTTT. This encodes CASSTSFRDTYNQPQHF.

V gene TRBV20-1 combines with J gene TRBJ2-7, with a tentative D call TRBD2 (5 bases). Trimming cost V 6 bases and J 2 bases, with 14 bases left between them. Germline-derived CDR1 and CDR2 are DFQATT and SNEGSKA (reference sequence). The CDR3 runs to 13 residues. CDR3 DNA: TGCAGTGCGGAAGTGGGAGATGCCTACGAGCAGTACTTC. This gives the protein CSAEVGDAYEQYF.

V usage is TRBV7-9 and J usage is TRBJ1-4; D is unclear. CDR3 length: 15 amino acids. With 5 bases removed from V and 0 bases from J, the gap between germline ends came to 10 bases. Looked up from germline, CDR1 is SEHNR and CDR2 is FQNEAQ (reference sequence). This chain's CDR3 is CASSKQVATNEKLFF. CDR3 coding DNA: TGTGCCAGCAGCAAACAAGTTGCAACTAATGAAAAACTGTTTTTT.

Comments on this clonotype: A much larger clone differs from this one at a single base, so this may be a read error. Likely a read error: the CDR3 ends without its conserved phenylalanine or tryptophan. The genes are TRBV6-6 and TRBJ1-3; tentative D call: TRBD1 (5 bases). The CDR3 contains 16 residues. V lost 6 bases and J lost 0, with 15 bases in between. Germline V gene sequence: CDR1 MNHNY, CDR2 SVGAGI (reference sequence). CDR3 sequence (DNA): TGTGCCAGCAGCTCCCCCCACAGGATCTCTGGAAACACCATATATTCT. Translated, it gives CASSSPHRISGNTIYS.

With regard to this clonotype: A much larger clone sits a single nucleotide away, making a read error possible. The V gene is TRBV29-1, the J gene TRBJ1-2; perhaps TRBD1 as D (5 bases). CDR1 SQVTM and CDR2 ANQGSEA come from the germline V gene. The CDR3 consists of 12 residues. CDR3 coding DNA: TGCAGCGTGGGGCCGGGTAACTGTGGCTACACCTTC. It codes for CSVGPGNCGYTF.

In its sample, this clonotype was seen many times. V is TRBV5-1 and J is TRBJ1-1; no clear D gene. Germline V gives CDR1 SGHRS, CDR2 YFSETQ. The CDR3 has 15 residues. The ends were cut back, 1 base at V and 4 bases at J, with 14 bases in the middle. The CDR3 sequence is CASSLLGNDATEAFF. The CDR3 nucleotides are TGCGCCAGCAGCTTGTTAGGGAATGACGCCACTGAAGCTTTCTTT.